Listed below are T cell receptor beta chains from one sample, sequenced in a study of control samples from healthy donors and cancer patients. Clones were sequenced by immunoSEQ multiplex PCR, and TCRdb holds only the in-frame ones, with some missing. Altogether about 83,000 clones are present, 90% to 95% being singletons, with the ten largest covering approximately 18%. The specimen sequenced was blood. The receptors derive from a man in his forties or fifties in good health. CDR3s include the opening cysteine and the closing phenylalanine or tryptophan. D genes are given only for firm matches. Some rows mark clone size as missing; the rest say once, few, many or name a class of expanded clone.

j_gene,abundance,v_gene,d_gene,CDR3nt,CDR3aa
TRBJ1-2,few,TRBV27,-,TGTGCCAGCAGTTTAATGGGGGATTATGGCTACACCTTC,CASSLMGDYGYTF
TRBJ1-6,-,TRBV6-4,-,TGTGCCAGCAGGGTCGGGGTTTATAATTCACCCCTCCACTTT,CASRVGVYNSPLHF
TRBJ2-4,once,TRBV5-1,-,TGCGCCAGCAGCTTGGCCGGGACCAACATTCAGTACTTC,CASSLAGTNIQYF
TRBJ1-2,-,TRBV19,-,TGTGCCAGTAGTATGTCCCTAGGACTTCTTTATGGCTACACCTTC,CASSMSLGLLYGYTF
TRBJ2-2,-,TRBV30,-,TGTGCCTGGTTCCCCGGACCCCGGGGGTTCACCGGGGAGCTGTTTTTT,CAWFPGPRGFTGELFF
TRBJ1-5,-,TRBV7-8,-,TGTGCCAGCAGCTTAGTACGGGGAGGTCAGCCCCAGCATTTT,CASSLVRGGQPQHF
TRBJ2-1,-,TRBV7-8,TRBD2,TGTGCCAGCAACAGACTAGCGGGGACTTCCTCCTACAATGAGCAGTTCTTC,CASNRLAGTSSYNEQFF
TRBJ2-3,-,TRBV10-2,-,TGCGCCAGCAGTGAGACTAGACCTAGCACAGATACGCAGTATTTT,CASSETRPSTDTQYF
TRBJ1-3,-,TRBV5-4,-,TGTGCCAGCAGCTTGAGTCGTGCCGGAAACACCATATATTTT,CASSLSRAGNTIYF
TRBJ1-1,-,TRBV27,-,TGTGCCAGCAGTTTAGCAGGGAACACTGAAGCTTTCTTT,CASSLAGNTEAFF
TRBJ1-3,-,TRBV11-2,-,TGTGCCAGCAGCTTAGAGACCGGGCTGGGCTCTGGAAACACCATATATTTT,CASSLETGLGSGNTIYF
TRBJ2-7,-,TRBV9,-,TGTGCCAGCAGCGTAGGGGTGGGGACCTACGAGCAGTACTTC,CASSVGVGTYEQYF
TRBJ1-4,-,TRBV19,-,TGTGCCAGTGCCCCTTTGACTAACTATGAAAAACTGTTTTTT,CASAPLTNYEKLFF
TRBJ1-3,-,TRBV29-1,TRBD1,TGCAGCGTTGAAGATCGGGGGACAGGGCCTGGAAACACCATATATTTT,CSVEDRGTGPGNTIYF
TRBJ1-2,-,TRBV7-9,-,TGTGCCAGCAGCCGAGACTGGGCGAAAGGCTACACCTTC,CASSRDWAKGYTF
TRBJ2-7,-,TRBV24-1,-,TGTGCCACCAGTGATTCCACTGACAGCTACTACGAGCAGTACTTC,CATSDSTDSYYEQYF
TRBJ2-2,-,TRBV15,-,TGTGCCACCAGCAGCATGGGAACCGGGGAGCTGTTTTTT,CATSSMGTGELFF
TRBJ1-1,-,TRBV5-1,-,TGCGCCAGCAGCTTGGCCACATCAGGATATGTGAACACTGAAGCTTTCTTT,CASSLATSGYVNTEAFF
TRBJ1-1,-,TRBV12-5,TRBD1,TGTGCTAGTGGTTTGGGGGGCAGGGGGTGGTCTGAAGCTTTCTTT,CASGLGGRGWSEAFF
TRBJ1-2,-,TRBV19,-,TGTGCCAGTAGTCTCTTGGCGGACCGGGGCGGCTACACCTTC,CASSLLADRGGYTF
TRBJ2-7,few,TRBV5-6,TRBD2,TGTGCCAGCAGCAGGTATCCGGGAGGAGCTGCCGAGCAGTACTTC,CASSRYPGGAAEQYF
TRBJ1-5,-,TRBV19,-,TGTGCCAGTAGTACCTCCGGGACTTTTTATCAGCCCCAGCATTTT,CASSTSGTFYQPQHF
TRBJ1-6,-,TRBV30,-,TGTGCCTGGAGTATCGCCGGCCCGTGGGAGCTGAATTCACCCCTCCACTTT,CAWSIAGPWELNSPLHF
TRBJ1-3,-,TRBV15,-,TGTGCCACCAGCAGACTTAGTCTGGCTTCTGAAAACACCATATATTTT,CATSRLSLASENTIYF
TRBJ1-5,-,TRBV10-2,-,TGCGCCAGCAGCGGACAGCCAAATCAGCCCCAGCATTTT,CASSGQPNQPQHF
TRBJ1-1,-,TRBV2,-,TGCGCCGACCGTACAGGGAGTATCAACACTGAAGCTTTCTTT,CADRTGSINTEAFF
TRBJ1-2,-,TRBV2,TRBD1,TGTGCCAGCAACAACAGGGGCTATGGCTACACCTTC,CASNNRGYGYTF
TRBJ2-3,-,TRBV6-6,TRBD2,TGTGCCAGCAGGGGGACTAGTGGGCTCGGTACGCAGTATTTT,CASRGTSGLGTQYF
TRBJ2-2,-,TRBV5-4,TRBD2,TGTGCCAGCAGCTTGGTAGCGGGGGGCCTTACCACCGGGGAGCTGTTTTTT,CASSLVAGGLTTGELFF
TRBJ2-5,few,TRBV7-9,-,TGTGCCAGCAGCTTAGGTTCCCTCAAAGAGACCCAGTACTTC,CASSLGSLKETQYF
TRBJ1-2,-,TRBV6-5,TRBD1,TGTGCCAGCAGTACCCCGGGACAGGGATATGGCTACACCTTC,CASSTPGQGYGYTF